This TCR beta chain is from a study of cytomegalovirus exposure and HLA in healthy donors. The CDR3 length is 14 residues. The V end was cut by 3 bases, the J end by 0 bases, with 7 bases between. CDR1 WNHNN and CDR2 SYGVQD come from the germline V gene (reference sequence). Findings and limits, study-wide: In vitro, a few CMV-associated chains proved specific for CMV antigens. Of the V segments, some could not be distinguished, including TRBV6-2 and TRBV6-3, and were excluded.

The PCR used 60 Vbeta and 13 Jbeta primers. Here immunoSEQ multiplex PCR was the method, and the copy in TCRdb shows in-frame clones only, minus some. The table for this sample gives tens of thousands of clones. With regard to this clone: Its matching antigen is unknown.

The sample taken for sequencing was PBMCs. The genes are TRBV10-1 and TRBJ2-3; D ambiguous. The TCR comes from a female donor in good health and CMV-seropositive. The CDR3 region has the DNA TGCGCCAGCAGTGATGTCGGGAGCACAGATACGCAGTATTTT. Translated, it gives CASSDVGSTDTQYF.